This T cell receptor (beta chain) was captured by sequencing in a study of T cells after yellow fever vaccination. This clonotype was counted many times. The antigen is unknown. CDR1 and CDR2 from the germline V gene are DFQATT and SNEGSKA (reference sequence). The CDR3 extends over 13 amino acids. The V and J ends lost 3 bases and 11 bases respectively, with 19 bases between them. Study-level points and caveats: It was a small share of clonotypes that appeared in both CD4 and CD8 compartments. Among primary-vaccination clones, most reappeared after the booster, at around 97% for CD4 and about 90% for CD8.

Each CDR3 protein gets one entry after TCRdb re-called the 5' RACE reads with MiXCR. Of about 630,000 distinct CDR3 sequences in the sample, around 12% were seen once. This clonotype was obtained from a man aged 25 to 45 who received the YFV17D yellow fever vaccine. The sample was PBMCs, taken on the day of the yellow fever booster vaccination. V is TRBV20-1 and J is TRBJ1-1; D gene uncertain. CDR3 in amino acids: CSASRHNSRDAFF. CDR3 DNA: TGCAGTGCTAGTCGGCACAACAGTCGCGACGCTTTCTTT.